A selection of T cell receptor beta chains follows, all from one sample in a study of blood T cell repertoires in COVID-19. Data came from immunoSEQ multiplex PCR; TCRdb stores just in-frame clones and leaves some out. The profile shows fewer than 40,000 clones, 70% to 90% of them singletons. The sequenced material came from peripheral blood. The origin of the receptors is a woman older than 75 with active or convalescent COVID-19. Each CDR3 is given with its conserved first and last residue. A D gene is named only where the DNA matches it firmly. Clone size is not always given. Where it is, it says once, few, many or a class for expanded clones.

j_gene,abundance,d_gene,v_gene,CDR3aa,CDR3nt
TRBJ1-5,few,NA,TRBV7-8,CASSLMAGTGQPQHF,TGTGCCAGCAGCTTAATGGCAGGGACTGGTCAGCCCCAGCATTTT
TRBJ1-5,NA,NA,TRBV30,CAWRTGFNQPQHF,TGTGCCTGGAGAACGGGGTTCAATCAGCCCCAGCATTTT
TRBJ1-1,NA,TRBD1,TRBV7-3,CASSQTGAGEAFF,TGTGCCAGCAGCCAGACAGGGGCGGGTGAAGCTTTCTTT
TRBJ1-3,NA,NA,TRBV19,CASSIVGGSSGNTIYF,TGTGCCAGTAGTATCGTTGGCGGGAGCTCTGGAAACACCATATATTTT
TRBJ2-3,NA,TRBD2,TRBV30,CAWGSGGAMSQYF,TGTGCCTGGGGGAGCGGGGGGGCCATGTCCCAGTATTTT
TRBJ1-4,NA,NA,TRBV28,CASSYGRASGKLFF,TGTGCCAGCAGTTACGGCAGGGCCTCAGGAAAACTGTTTTTT
TRBJ1-2,NA,NA,TRBV24-1,CATSNSFYGYTF,TGTGCCACCAGTAACAGCTTCTATGGCTACACCTTC
TRBJ1-3,few,NA,TRBV21-1,CASSSEHSGNTIYF,TGTGCCAGCAGCTCTGAGCACTCTGGAAACACCATATATTTT
TRBJ2-7,NA,NA,TRBV28,CASSPTGIEQYF,TGTGCCAGCAGTCCAACAGGGATCGAGCAGTACTTC
TRBJ1-4,NA,TRBD1,TRBV10-3,CAIRRDRTTNEKLFF,TGTGCCATCAGACGGGACAGAACAACTAATGAAAAACTGTTTTTT
TRBJ1-6,NA,TRBD1,TRBV14,CASSLIQGASYNSPLHF,TGTGCCAGCAGCCTAATACAGGGGGCTTCCTATAATTCACCCCTCCACTTT
TRBJ2-1,NA,TRBD2,TRBV7-8,CASSLGGGGLNEQFF,TGTGCCAGCAGCTTAGGCGGGGGGGGCCTTAATGAGCAGTTCTTC
TRBJ2-1,NA,NA,TRBV7-8,CASNQEGYNEQFF,TGTGCCAGTAACCAGGAAGGCTACAATGAGCAGTTCTTC
TRBJ2-1,NA,TRBD2,TRBV27,CASSFGLAGNYNEQFF,TGTGCCAGCAGTTTTGGTCTAGCGGGGAACTACAATGAGCAGTTCTTC
TRBJ2-2,NA,TRBD2,TRBV14,CASSQGLAIGELFF,TGTGCCAGCAGCCAAGGACTAGCAATCGGGGAGCTGTTTTTT
TRBJ2-1,NA,NA,TRBV19,CASSIWGGGYNEQFF,TGTGCCAGTAGTATATGGGGGGGCGGCTACAATGAGCAGTTCTTC
TRBJ2-3,NA,NA,TRBV18,CASSPLTSPVTDTQYF,TGTGCCAGCTCACCACTTACTAGCCCCGTCACAGATACGCAGTATTTT
TRBJ2-7,few,NA,TRBV6-5,CASSHYEQYF,TGTGCCAGCAGTCACTACGAGCAGTACTTC
TRBJ2-1,NA,NA,TRBV7-6,CASSFVGGAGIHNEQFF,TGTGCCAGCAGCTTCGTAGGGGGGGCCGGGATCCACAATGAGCAGTTCTTC
TRBJ2-7,NA,TRBD2,TRBV5-1,CASSADWSSGGYSTYEQYF,TGCGCCAGCAGTGCCGACTGGAGCAGCGGGGGGTACTCGACCTACGAGCAGTACTTC
TRBJ2-1,NA,TRBD2,TRBV3-1/TRBV3-2,CASSRPGGGYNEQFF,TGTGCCAGCAGCCGACCCGGGGGGGGGTACAATGAGCAGTTCTTC
TRBJ1-4,NA,NA,TRBV18,CASSRTATNEKLFF,TGTGCCAGCTCACGGACAGCAACTAATGAAAAACTGTTTTTT
TRBJ1-5,NA,NA,TRBV6-5,CASSYSAQGQPQHF,TGTGCCAGCAGTTACTCGGCCCAGGGACAGCCCCAGCATTTT
TRBJ2-2,NA,TRBD1,TRBV5-1,CASSGDRERIQHTGELFF,TGCGCCAGCAGCGGGGACAGGGAACGTATCCAACACACCGGGGAGCTGTTTTTT
TRBJ1-5,NA,TRBD1,TRBV6-6,CASSPQGGQTINQPQHF,TGTGCCAGCAGTCCCCAAGGGGGACAGACGATCAATCAGCCCCAGCATTTT
TRBJ2-6,few,TRBD1,TRBV24-1,CATSDSRQGGGANVLTF,TGTGCCACCAGTGATTCGCGACAGGGTGGCGGGGCCAACGTCCTGACTTTC
TRBJ1-1,NA,TRBD1,TRBV10-3,CAISELPGQGRLLGNTEAFF,TGTGCCATCAGTGAGCTACCGGGACAGGGGAGACTTTTGGGGAACACTGAAGCTTTCTTT
TRBJ1-2,NA,TRBD1,TRBV28,CASSLRIGTGVGYTF,TGTGCCAGCAGTCTTCGTATTGGGACAGGGGTTGGCTACACCTTC
TRBJ2-1,NA,TRBD2,TRBV18,CASSPPGGNEQFF,TGTGCCAGCTCACCACCGGGGGGGAATGAGCAGTTCTTC
TRBJ1-1,NA,NA,TRBV6-5,CASSTPGDTEAFF,TGTGCCAGCAGCACCCCAGGGGACACTGAAGCTTTCTTT
TRBJ2-5,NA,TRBD1,TRBV7-9,CASSLGTGIQETQYF,TGTGCCAGCAGCTTAGGGACAGGCATCCAAGAGACCCAGTACTTC
TRBJ2-3,NA,TRBD1,TRBV9,CASSASGTGKQYF,TGTGCCAGCAGCGCGTCCGGGACAGGGAAACAGTATTTT
TRBJ2-1,NA,NA,TRBV5-6,CASSLRVGVSYNEQFF,TGTGCCAGCAGCCTTCGGGTTGGCGTTTCCTACAATGAGCAGTTCTTC
TRBJ2-7,NA,NA,TRBV3-1/TRBV3-2,CASRARQSAYEQYF,TGTGCCAGCAGAGCTAGACAGTCGGCCTACGAGCAGTACTTC
TRBJ1-1,NA,NA,TRBV11-2,CASSITPGTEAFF,TGTGCCAGCAGCATCACCCCGGGCACTGAAGCTTTCTTT
TRBJ1-2,NA,TRBD1,TRBV24-1,CATSDKDRGYGYTF,TGTGCCACCAGTGATAAAGACAGGGGTTATGGCTACACCTTC
TRBJ1-5,NA,NA,TRBV27,CASSFTGGNQPQHF,TGTGCCAGCAGTTTTACGGGGGGCAATCAGCCCCAGCATTTT
TRBJ1-2,NA,TRBD1,TRBV5-5,CASRSPGGAYGYTF,TGTGCCAGCAGGTCTCCAGGGGGCGCGTACGGCTACACCTTC
TRBJ2-2,NA,NA,TRBV5-4,CASSLVGGGELFF,TGTGCCAGCAGCTTGGTCGGGGGCGGGGAGCTGTTTTTT
TRBJ2-7,few,NA,TRBV7-2,CASSLMADYYEQYF,TGTGCCAGCAGCTTAATGGCGGACTACTACGAGCAGTACTTC
TRBJ1-6,NA,NA,TRBV6-5,CASSPSWNSPLHF,TGTGCCAGCAGTCCGAGCTGGAATTCACCCCTCCACTTT
TRBJ1-6,NA,TRBD1,TRBV7-3,CASSFTGGGSPLHF,TGTGCCAGCAGCTTCACAGGGGGAGGCTCACCCCTCCACTTT
TRBJ2-2,NA,TRBD2,TRBV2,CASRAGGQTGELFF,TGTGCCAGCCGGGCGGGGGGGCAGACCGGGGAGCTGTTTTTT
TRBJ1-1,NA,TRBD1,TRBV6-2/TRBV6-3,CASSWTGGYTEAFF,TGTGCCAGCAGTTGGACAGGAGGGTACACTGAAGCTTTCTTT
TRBJ1-2,few,NA,TRBV12-3/TRBV12-4,CASSLLGRGYTF,TGTGCCAGCAGTTTACTGGGGCGCGGCTACACCTTC